The clone carrying this T cell receptor (beta chain) was found many times. The antigen is unknown. The CDR3 is 18 amino acids. The ends lost 3 bases at V and 1 base at J; junction bases unmatched: 10. Using its own MiXCR run on the 5' RACE reads, TCRdb lists one record per CDR3 protein. The table shows around 230,000 distinct CDR3 sequences, with about 9.1% occurring only once. This record comes from a study of CD8 T cells in ankylosing spondylitis. Regarding the study as a whole: The study looked at matched synovial fluid samples from ankylosing spondylitis patients. Disease-linked clones were reported to be significantly enriched there.

The chain combines TRBV12-3 or TRBV12-4 with TRBJ2-3; 10 positions agree with TRBD2. The source of this sequence is a male donor with ankylosing spondylitis or in good health (not recorded which). Input material: blood, either unsorted or a sorted T cell fraction (not recorded which). The CDR3 coding sequence is TGTGCCAGCAGTTTTCGGCTAGCGGGAGTCAGGGGCACAGATACGCAGTATTTT. It encodes CASSFRLAGVRGTDTQYF.